Below, 10 T cell receptor beta chains from the same sample are listed, as sequenced in a study of cytomegalovirus exposure and HLA in healthy donors. With 60 Vbeta and 13 Jbeta primers, the PCR was carried out. Assay: immunoSEQ multiplex PCR; the TCRdb copy retains only in-frame clones and omits some. The repertoire includes about 150,000 clones, roughly 80% of them detected once, and 2.4% sits in the top ten. The sample taken for sequencing was PBMCs. The receptor set was obtained from a male donor in good health and CMV-seronegative.

The chain links TRBV9 to TRBJ2-7; 9 nucleotides align to TRBD2. Looked up from germline, CDR1 is SGDLS and CDR2 is YYNGEE. With 4 bases clipped from V and 3 bases from J, the junction kept 5 bases outside the gene matches. CDR3 size: 14 residues. The CDR3 region has the DNA TGTGCCAGCAGCAAGGGGACTAGCAGCTACGAGCAGTACTTC. It specifies CASSKGTSSYEQYF.

The chain carries TRBV7-2 and TRBJ1-6, with TRBD1 as a possible D gene (6 bases). The CDR3 is 16 amino acids. Trimming shortened V by 7 bases and J by 7 bases, and 20 bases separated the two germline ends. In germline, CDR1 is SGHTA, CDR2 FQGNSA. CDR3 bases: TGTGCCAGCAATCGCCCCCGGGACACATCGAATTCACCCCTCCACTTT. This encodes CASNRPRDTSNSPLHF.

The chain combines TRBV7-2 with TRBJ2-2, with TRBD2 matching over 11 bases. Trimming took 5 bases from V and 4 from J; bases not matched to a gene: 3. The CDR3 extends over 15 amino acids. The germline CDR1 and CDR2 sequences are SGHTA and FQGNSA. The CDR3 sequence: CASSGTSGATGELFF. The CDR3 coding sequence is TGTGCCAGCAGCGGGACTAGCGGTGCCACCGGGGAGCTGTTTTTT.

The chain employs TRBV5-1 and TRBJ2-2; 7 nucleotides line up with TRBD1. The CDR3 consists of 15 residues. V shed 4 bases and J 2 bases; nucleotides not matched to a gene: 5. Germline lookup yields CDR1 SGHRS and CDR2 YFSETQ. The CDR3 region is CASSTRTGNTGELFF. In nucleotides, the CDR3 is TGCGCCAGCAGCACCCGGACAGGAAACACCGGGGAGCTGTTTTTT.

The chain has TRBV19 and TRBJ1-1; D gene uncertain. This CDR3 has 15 amino acids. Germline V gene data show CDR1 as LNHDA and CDR2 as SQIVND (reference sequence). V was clipped by 3 bases and J by 5 bases, with 16 bases between them. The CDR3 DNA follows: TGTGCCAGTAGTATTCGTCGGGGTTTGAGAACTGAAGCTTTCTTT. This translates into CASSIRRGLRTEAFF.

This clone came up a few times. J is TRBJ1-5 and V is TRBV6-5, with 7 positions matching TRBD1. The length of the CDR3 is 12 residues. Germline CDR1 is MNHEY and CDR2 is SVGAGI. V trimming: 6 bases; J trimming: 14 bases; junction bases outside the gene matches: 10. This CDR3 reads CASSHRTGEEHF. The CDR3 DNA follows: TGTGCCAGCAGCCATCGGACAGGAGAAGAGCATTTT.

The count of this clone is one. The rearrangement links TRBV11-2 to TRBJ1-1; D is possibly TRBD1 (5 bases). Trimming pared 6 bases from V and 3 bases from J, leaving 20 bases between. Germline V gene data show CDR1 as SGHAT and CDR2 as FQNNGV. The CDR3 covers 16 residues. CDR3 sequence reads: CASRSGTGFRDTEAFF. The CDR3 DNA is TGTGCCAGCAGAAGCGGGACGGGGTTTCGGGACACTGAAGCTTTCTTT.

The rearrangement joins TRBV6-6 to TRBJ2-7, with TRBD1 matching over 9 bases. Losses at the gene ends were 6 bases for V and 6 bases for J; bases not matched to a gene: 9. Germline CDR1 reads MNHNY; CDR2 reads SVGAGI (reference sequence). The CDR3 length is 14 residues. This CDR3 is CASRAPGQGREQYF. The DNA for the CDR3 is TGTGCCAGCAGAGCTCCGGGACAGGGTCGCGAGCAGTACTTC.

This chain links TRBV29-1 with TRBJ2-7; 7 bases map to TRBD1. Germline V gives CDR1 SQVTM, CDR2 ANQGSEA. J gave up 4 bases and V 1 base, and 4 bases lay outside the gene matches. The CDR3 runs 13 residues. In nucleotides, the CDR3 is TGCAGCGTTGAAGGGGACAGTAAGTACGAGCAGTACTTC. Its protein product is CSVEGDSKYEQYF.

The J gene is TRBJ1-3, the V gene TRBV5-1; 10 nucleotides match TRBD1. The germline gives CDR1 SGHRS, CDR2 YFSETQ. Germline trimming cut 3 bases from V and 0 bases from J; bases unmatched to any gene: 9. This CDR3 has 18 amino acids. CDR3 loop: CASSWGTGAPSSGNTIYF. The CDR3 region has the DNA TGCGCCAGCAGCTGGGGGACAGGGGCACCTAGCTCTGGAAACACCATATATTTT.